These 25 T cell receptor beta chains came from one sample sequenced in a study of T cell responses to AZD1222 COVID-19 vaccine. This table comes from immunoSEQ multiplex PCR, and its TCRdb copy is limited to in-frame clones, with some not included. The repertoire holds about 150,000 clones, 70% to 90% seen once, with under 7% in the top ten. Sequenced material: peripheral blood, taken 28 days after the second dose of the MenACWY control vaccine. These receptors came from an adult who received the MenACWY meningococcal vaccine as a control.

This clone was found once. V gene TRBV7-2 combines with J gene TRBJ1-1; D remains unclear. Trimming removed 10 bases at V and 0 bases at J, with 21 bases between. CDR1 and CDR2 from the germline V gene are SGHTA and FQGNSA. The CDR3 sequence is 16 residues long. CDR3 coding DNA: TGTGCCACCCTCCCTGGTGCAAGCCCCATGAACACTGAAGCTTTCTTT. This translates into CATLPGASPMNTEAFF. Together with reference TRBV7-2 and TRBJ1-1, the CDR3 gives the full variable domain: GAGVSQSPSNKVTEKGKDVELRCDPISGHTALYWYRQSLGQGLEFLIYFQGNSAPDKSGLPSDRFSAERTGGSVSTLTIQRTQQEDSAVYLCATLPGASPMNTEAFFGQGTRLTVV.

The chain links TRBV5-6 to TRBJ2-2; D not resolved. Germline CDR1 is SGHDT and CDR2 is YYEEEE. The CDR3 totals 13 residues. The germline V and J ends were trimmed by 1 base and 2 bases, with 3 bases remaining between them. Here the CDR3 reads CASSLQNTGELFF. CDR3 nucleotide sequence: TGTGCCAGCAGCTTGCAAAACACCGGGGAGCTGTTTTTT. The complete variable domain, with remaining parts taken from reference TRBV5-6 and TRBJ2-2, reads DAGVTQSPTHLIKTRGQQVTLRCSPKSGHDTVSWYQQALGQGPQFIFQYYEEEERQRGNFPDRFSGHQFPNYSSELNVNALLLGDSALYLCASSLQNTGELFFGEGSRLTVL.

The genes are TRBV29-1 and TRBJ1-2, with D possibly matching TRBD1 (5 bases). This CDR3 spans 15 amino acids. The V and J ends lost 7 bases and 1 base respectively, with 19 bases between them. Germline CDR1 reads SQVTM; CDR2 reads ANQGSEA. The CDR3 here is CSAPLGGAHNYGYTF. CDR3 nucleotides: TGCAGCGCCCCCCTCGGAGGGGCACATAACTATGGCTACACCTTC.

The chain couples TRBV6-5 to TRBJ1-5; unclear D gene. Trimming removed 8 bases at V and 0 bases at J, with 8 bases between. From germline, CDR1 is MNHEY and CDR2 SVGAGI. The CDR3 consists of 13 residues. DNA of the CDR3: TGTGCCAGCGCTCAGATTAGCAATCAGCCCCAGCATTTT. Amino acids: CASAQISNQPQHF.

This rearrangement joins TRBV6-2 or TRBV6-3 to TRBJ2-2; D gene unclear. Trimming took off 0 bases at V and 0 bases at J, with 8 bases between the two ends. The CDR3 is 16 amino acids. The germline CDR1 and CDR2 sequences are MNHEY and SVGEGT. The CDR3 spells CASSYSEFTNTGELFF. For the CDR3, the DNA is TGTGCCAGCAGTTACTCGGAGTTTACGAACACCGGGGAGCTGTTTTTT.

The CDR3 region has the DNA TGCGCCAGCAGCTTGGCAGGGGGATTCAACTATGGCTACACCTTC. Amino acids: CASSLAGGFNYGYTF. The chain carries TRBV5-1 and TRBJ1-2; TRBD1 aligns across 7 bases. Germline V lookup: CDR1 SGHRS, CDR2 YFSETQ. This CDR3 is built from 15 residues. The V gene end was trimmed by 0 bases and the J gene end by 2 bases; junction bases not matched to a gene: 4.

This sequence joins TRBV19 and TRBJ2-7; TRBD2 agrees at 11 bases. The germline CDR1 and CDR2 sequences are LNHDA and SQIVND (reference sequence). J gave up 2 bases and V 10 bases, and 7 bases lay outside the gene matches. The CDR3 consists of 14 residues. CDR3 residues: CATHGTSGTYEQYF. CDR3 DNA sequence: TGTGCCACCCACGGGACTAGCGGAACCTACGAGCAGTACTTC. The whole variable domain, filled in from reference TRBV19 and TRBJ2-7, reads DGGITQSPKYLFRKEGQNVTLSCEQNLNHDAMYWYRQDPGQGLRLIYYSQIVNDFQKGDIAEGYSVSREKKESFPLTVTSAQKNPTAFYLCATHGTSGTYEQYFGPGTRLTVT.

The rearrangement joins TRBV28 to TRBJ2-2, with 8 bases aligning to TRBD1. V dropped 7 bases and J dropped 2; count of bases not matched to a gene: 9. CDR3 length: 16 residues. Looked up from germline, CDR1 is MDHEN and CDR2 is SYDVKM. This chain's CDR3 is CASTPRDRPNTGELFF. The CDR3 DNA sequence: TGTGCCAGCACACCGAGGGACAGGCCCAACACCGGGGAGCTGTTTTTT.

The chain is built from TRBV4-3 and TRBJ1-1, with D hard to call. The CDR3 consists of 15 residues. Trimming shortened V by 0 bases and J by 0 bases, and 8 bases separated the two germline ends. The germline V gene has CDR1 LGHNA and CDR2 YSLEER. CDR3 loop: CASSQENFLNTEAFF. For the CDR3, the DNA is TGCGCCAGCAGCCAAGAGAACTTCCTGAACACTGAAGCTTTCTTT.

The chain recombines TRBV5-1 with TRBJ1-4, with TRBD1 identical over 7 bases. V gave up 3 bases and J gave up 3 bases; unmatched junction bases: 8. Germline CDR1 reads SGHRS; CDR2 reads YFSETQ. The CDR3 runs 16 residues. In DNA form, the CDR3 reads TGCGCCAGCAGCTCACGAGGCGACAGGGCTAATGAAAAACTGTTTTTT. Translation gives CASSSRGDRANEKLFF.

The V and J genes are TRBV5-1 and TRBJ2-7, with TRBD1 as a possible D gene (7 bases). Trimming cost V 2 bases and J 2 bases, with 11 bases left between them. The CDR3 loop spans 14 amino acids. Germline V gene lookup returns CDR1 SGHRS and CDR2 YFSETQ. CDR3 nucleotides: TGCGCCAGCAGCTTCAGGGGGGAAACCTACGAGCAGTACTTC. Amino acid sequence: CASSFRGETYEQYF.

The chain uses TRBV2 and TRBJ2-5; D may match TRBD1 or TRBD2 (5 bases each). V lost 8 bases and J lost 1, with 20 bases in between. The germline V gene encodes CDR1 SNHLY and CDR2 FYNNEI. The CDR3 length is 16 residues. The CDR3 coding sequence is TGTGCCAGCTCGCCAAAGATCAGGGACCTCCAAGAGACCCAGTACTTC. Amino acids: CASSPKIRDLQETQYF.

V usage is TRBV7-2 and J usage is TRBJ1-2; TRBD1 matches at 8 bases. The germline gives CDR1 SGHTA, CDR2 FQGNSA. After removal of 1 base from V and 6 bases from J, the junction contained 7 bases not matched to a gene. This CDR3 has 15 residues. The CDR3 bases are TGTGCCAGCAGCTTAGTATCGGACAGGGTAAATGGCTACACCTTC. Translation: CASSLVSDRVNGYTF.

The chain combines TRBV7-3 with TRBJ2-1, with TRBD2 matching 10 bases. CDR1 and CDR2 from the germline V gene are SGHTA and FQGTGA. The V gene end was trimmed by 4 bases and the J gene end by 4 bases; junction bases not matched to a gene: 4. The CDR3 runs 15 residues. The CDR3: CASSSSGREYNEQFF. The DNA of the CDR3 is TGTGCCAGCAGCTCTAGCGGGAGAGAGTACAATGAGCAGTTCTTC.

The DNA for the CDR3 is TGTGCCAGCAGTTTAGGAAGTTATGGCTACACCTTC. This sequence encodes CASSLGSYGYTF. The chain couples TRBV12-3 or TRBV12-4 to TRBJ1-2; D remains ambiguous. This CDR3 is 12 amino acids long. V lost 1 base to trimming and J lost 5 bases, with 5 bases between them.

The count of this clone is one. J is TRBJ1-5 and V is TRBV2; 7 bases agree with TRBD1. Looked up from germline, CDR1 is SNHLY and CDR2 is FYNNEI. The CDR3 extends over 14 amino acids. Unmatched junction bases numbered 8, after V lost 6 bases and J lost 6 bases. CDR3 sequence reads: CASSTETGRQPQHF. The CDR3 region has the DNA TGTGCCAGCAGCACCGAGACAGGGCGTCAGCCCCAGCATTTT.

The chain links TRBV28 to TRBJ1-1; D gene unclear. Trimming removed 7 bases at V and 8 bases at J, with 11 bases between. The CDR3 runs to 11 residues. The germline V gene has CDR1 MDHEN and CDR2 SYDVKM. The CDR3 reads CASTTRQEAFF. The CDR3 DNA is TGTGCCAGCACAACTCGGCAGGAAGCTTTCTTT.

This sequence joins TRBV7-8 and TRBJ2-6, with D perhaps matching TRBD1 (6 bases). The length of the CDR3 is 17 residues. V was cut by 1 base and J by 0 bases, with 10 bases left in between. Germline values: CDR1 SGHVS, CDR2 FQNEAQ. The CDR3 here is CASSLGRQVSGANVLTF. CDR3 nucleotides: TGTGCCAGCAGCTTAGGGAGACAGGTCTCTGGGGCCAACGTCCTGACTTTC.

This chain links TRBV10-3 with TRBJ2-1; D unclear. The CDR3 has 13 residues. Germline assignment: CDR1 ENHRY and CDR2 SYGVKD. The germline V and J ends were trimmed by 2 bases and 4 bases, with 6 bases remaining between them. In DNA, the CDR3 is TGTGCCATCAGTGAGAGGGTTTACAATGAGCAGTTCTTC. It translates to CAISERVYNEQFF.

This clone showed up just a few times. The chain is built from TRBV5-1 and TRBJ2-5; 10 nucleotides agree with TRBD1. V was clipped by 0 bases and J by 4 bases; unmatched bases: 0. The germline V gene has CDR1 SGHRS and CDR2 YFSETQ. This CDR3 has 14 amino acids. The CDR3 protein is CASSLGDRGETQYF. The CDR3 DNA reads as TGCGCCAGCAGCTTGGGGGACAGGGGAGAGACCCAGTACTTC.

The chain couples TRBV29-1 to TRBJ2-3, with D hard to call. The CDR3 has 14 amino acids. Germline V gene data show CDR1 as SQVTM and CDR2 as ANQGSEA. Trimming pared 2 bases from V and 0 bases from J, leaving 9 bases between. This CDR3 is CSVERGASTDTQYF. For the CDR3, the DNA is TGCAGCGTTGAACGCGGAGCAAGCACAGATACGCAGTATTTT.

The chain carries TRBV7-2 and TRBJ2-5; no reliable D call. CDR1 SGHTA and CDR2 FQGNSA come from the germline V gene. The CDR3 runs to 16 residues. Trimming pared 1 base from V and 8 bases from J, leaving 20 bases between. Written as DNA, the CDR3 is TGTGCCAGCAGCTTAGACCTGGGCAGCGCCAAGAGAACCCAGTACTTC. Its protein is CASSLDLGSAKRTQYF. The whole variable domain, filled in from reference TRBV7-2 and TRBJ2-5, reads GAGVSQSPSNKVTEKGKDVELRCDPISGHTALYWYRQSLGQGLEFLIYFQGNSAPDKSGLPSDRFSAERTGGSVSTLTIQRTQQEDSAVYLCASSLDLGSAKRTQYFGPGTRLLVL.

The chain combines TRBV21-1 with TRBJ2-7; the table calls TRBD1, which could not be checked here. TRBV21-1 is shown as a pseudogene. CDR3 length equals 13 residues. The CDR3 DNA is TGTGCCAGCTCAGGTCAGGGTTCCTACGAGCAGTACTTC. Its translation is CASSGQGSYEQYF.

The chain joins TRBV5-4 to TRBJ1-4; a weak D match, TRBD1 (6 bases). Germline V CDR1 and CDR2: SGHNT, YYREEE (reference sequence). This CDR3 is built from 15 residues. Between the trimmed V and J ends, which lost 3 bases and 8 bases, there was a span of 17 bases. This CDR3 reads CASSWGGRGGEKLFF. CDR3 DNA: TGTGCCAGCAGCTGGGGGGGCAGGGGCGGCGAAAAACTGTTTTTT.

The chain recombines TRBV19 with TRBJ1-1, with D perhaps matching TRBD1 (5 bases). The CDR3 has 14 residues. V was shortened by 3 bases and J by 4 bases, with 12 bases between the two germline ends. Germline CDR1 and CDR2: LNHDA and SQIVND (reference sequence). The CDR3 DNA sequence: TGTGCCAGTAGTATTTTCCAGGGTGGCACTGAAGCTTTCTTT. Translation gives CASSIFQGGTEAFF.